Following are 20 T cell receptor beta chains from one sample sequenced in a study of blood T cell repertoires in COVID-19. Using immunoSEQ multiplex PCR, the repertoire was profiled, and TCRdb retains in-frame clones only, with some absent. The table includes about 180,000 clones, over 60% detected once. Sequenced: peripheral blood. The receptors originated from a woman in her 70s with acute or convalescent COVID-19.

This sequence joins TRBV6-1 and TRBJ2-5; D remains unclear. The V end lost 1 base, the J end lost 2 bases, and 14 bases lay between the germline ends. CDR1 and CDR2 (germline): MNHNS, SASEGT. This CDR3 is 16 amino acids long. Here the CDR3 reads CASSEVWAAPQETQYF. CDR3 DNA sequence: TGTGCCAGCAGTGAAGTATGGGCAGCCCCTCAAGAGACCCAGTACTTC.

This clone has more than one count but fewer than ten. The V and J genes are TRBV6-1 and TRBJ1-1; D remains ambiguous. Trimming removed 3 bases at V and 1 base at J, with 3 bases between. Germline lookup yields CDR1 MNHNS and CDR2 SASEGT. The CDR3 extends over 12 amino acids. CDR3 sequence: CASSERNTEAFF. The CDR3 DNA reads as TGTGCCAGCAGTGAGAGGAACACTGAAGCTTTCTTT.

This clone was detected a few times. V is TRBV4-2 and J is TRBJ2-7, with D perhaps matching TRBD1 (6 bases). V dropped 4 bases and J dropped 0 bases, with 16 bases sitting between them. The CDR3 is 16 amino acids. Per the germline V gene, CDR1 is LGHNA and CDR2 is YNFKEQ. CDR3 coding DNA: TGTGCCAGCAGCCTGCTGGTAAGGGGGAGCTCCTACGAGCAGTACTTC. As protein: CASSLLVRGSSYEQYF.

V is TRBV3-1 (or the pseudogene TRBV3-2) and J is TRBJ2-1, with 12 nucleotides matching TRBD2. Trimming cost V 4 bases and J 9 bases; bases outside gene matches: 7. Germline V CDR1 and CDR2: LGHDT, YNNKEL (reference sequence). The CDR3 has 15 residues. In nucleotides, the CDR3 is TGTGCCAGCAGCCGGAATCTAGCGGGAGGGCCTGAGCAGTTCTTC. Its translation is CASSRNLAGGPEQFF.

This clone was seen once. The chain combines TRBV7-9 with TRBJ2-7, with 10 bases that match TRBD2. Germline CDR1 reads SEHNR; CDR2 reads FQNEAQ (reference sequence). The CDR3 sequence is 13 residues long. The ends lost 6 bases at V and 2 bases at J; junction bases unmatched: 1. CDR3 bases: TGTGCCAGCAGACTAGCGGGAACCTACGAGCAGTACTTC. As protein: CASRLAGTYEQYF.

This clone was counted a few times. The V gene is TRBV15, the J gene TRBJ1-1; 8 bases fit TRBD1. The CDR3 has 15 amino acids. Trimming cost V 1 base and J 9 bases; bases outside gene matches: 10. In germline, CDR1 is LNHNV, CDR2 YYDKDF (reference sequence). The CDR3 DNA reads as TGTGCCACCAGCAGAGTAACGGGACAGGTTATAAAAGCTTTCTTT. This translates into CATSRVTGQVIKAFF. Based on the CDR3 plus reference TRBV15 and TRBJ1-1, the full variable domain is DAMVIQNPRYQVTQFGKPVTLSCSQTLNHNVMYWYQQKSSQAPKLLFHYYDKDFNNEADTPDNFQSRRPNTSFCFLDIRSPGLGDTAMYLCATSRVTGQVIKAFFGQGTRLTVV.

This chain joins TRBV4-2 and TRBJ2-3, with D possibly matching TRBD2 (5 bases). This CDR3 has 15 residues. The ends were cut back, 0 bases at V and 0 bases at J, with 7 bases in the middle. Per germline, CDR1 LGHNA and CDR2 YNFKEQ. The CDR3 DNA reads as TGTGCCAGCAGCCAAGACGGCGGGAGCACAGATACGCAGTATTTT. Protein product: CASSQDGGSTDTQYF.

The chain has TRBV5-1 and TRBJ1-5, with D unresolved. The V end lost 0 bases, the J end lost 3 bases, and 10 bases lay between the germline ends. This CDR3 is built from 15 residues. CDR1 is SGHRS, CDR2 YFSETQ, per germline. CDR3 nucleotides: TGCGCCAGCAGCTTGGATGCTAGAGACAATCAGCCCCAGCATTTT. Translated, it gives CASSLDARDNQPQHF.

This clone has a single count. V and J are TRBV10-1 and TRBJ2-1; 12 bases fit TRBD2. J gave up 5 bases and V 2 bases, and 4 bases lay outside the gene matches. Germline CDR1 and CDR2: WNHNN and SYGVQD (reference sequence). This CDR3 is built from 16 residues. The CDR3: CASSEMGLAGNNEQFF. DNA of the CDR3: TGCGCCAGCAGTGAGATGGGACTAGCGGGCAACAATGAGCAGTTCTTC.

The chain recombines TRBV6-5 with TRBJ2-5; 12 nucleotides agree with TRBD2. CDR3 length equals 16 residues. Per germline, CDR1 MNHEY and CDR2 SVGAGI. The V and J ends lost 0 bases and 2 bases, in that order; junction bases with no gene match: 1. CDR3 DNA sequence: TGTGCCAGCAGTTACTCCCTAGCGGGAGGGCAAGAGACCCAGTACTTC. Translated: CASSYSLAGGQETQYF.

The gene calls are TRBV30 and TRBJ1-2; tentative D call: TRBD1 (5 bases). The CDR3 sequence is 10 residues long. Germline CDR1 and CDR2: GTSNPN and SVGIG (reference sequence). CDR3 residues: CAAYGGGYTF. The CDR3 nucleotides read TGTGCGGCGTACGGGGGTGGCTACACCTTC.

The chain is built from TRBV4-1 and TRBJ2-3, with D unresolved. The CDR3 spans 16 residues. Trimming took off 4 bases at V and 4 bases at J, with 18 bases between the two ends. In germline, CDR1 is MGHRA, CDR2 YSYEKL. The CDR3 DNA is TGCGCCAGCAGCCCAGGATATTCCAAAAGGTCAGATACGCAGTATTTT. Translation: CASSPGYSKRSDTQYF.

V usage is TRBV27 and J usage is TRBJ1-6; TRBD1 agrees at 7 bases. The ends lost 3 bases at V and 5 bases at J; junction bases unmatched: 13. This CDR3 region has 18 residues. CDR1 and CDR2 (germline): MNHEY, SMNVEV (reference sequence). The CDR3 sequence is CASSFMFGRGRDNSPLHF. Here the CDR3 DNA reads TGTGCCAGCAGTTTTATGTTCGGTAGGGGGCGGGATAATTCACCCCTCCACTTT.

The chain couples TRBV2 to TRBJ2-7, with TRBD1 identical over 9 bases. With 7 bases clipped from V and 5 bases from J, the junction kept 6 bases outside the gene matches. Germline-derived CDR1 and CDR2 are SNHLY and FYNNEI. This CDR3 comprises 13 residues. Here the CDR3 reads CASTGQGNNEQYF. The CDR3 DNA reads as TGTGCCAGCACGGGACAGGGAAATAACGAGCAGTACTTC.

This clone was found once. The V call is TRBV12-3 or TRBV12-4, the J call TRBJ1-4, with D maybe TRBD1 (5 bases). The CDR3 is 11 residues long. The V end was cut by 4 bases, the J end by 13 bases, with 10 bases between. The CDR3 region is CASSWGEGLFF. CDR3 DNA: TGTGCCAGCAGTTGGGGCGAAGGACTGTTTTTT.

The J gene is TRBJ2-3, the V gene TRBV12-5; D might be TRBD2 (6 bases). This CDR3 region has 16 residues. Germline V gives CDR1 LGHNT, CDR2 FRNRAP. V was cut by 8 bases and J by 2 bases, with 20 bases left in between. This chain's CDR3 is CASIPGGGTHTDTQYF. The CDR3 DNA follows: TGTGCTAGTATCCCCGGAGGCGGGACCCACACAGATACGCAGTATTTT.

The V gene is TRBV28, the J gene TRBJ2-4; 7 bases match TRBD2. In germline, CDR1 is MDHEN, CDR2 SYDVKM. V lost 6 bases, J lost 1 base, and 9 bases stayed unmatched. This CDR3 is 16 amino acids long. The CDR3 DNA reads TGTGCCAGCAGCCCCACTAGCGCGGGGGCCAAAAACATTCAGTACTTC. Its protein product is CASSPTSAGAKNIQYF. Together with reference TRBV28 and TRBJ2-4, the CDR3 gives the full variable domain: DVKVTQSSRYLVKRTGEKVFLECVQDMDHENMFWYRQDPGLGLRLIYFSYDVKMKEKGDIPEGYSVSREKKERFSLILESASTNQTSMYLCASSPTSAGAKNIQYFGAGTRLSVL.

The CDR3 loop is CAWNSGKTLSGSSGNTIYF. CDR3 coding DNA: TGTGCCTGGAATTCCGGAAAAACGTTATCCGGGAGCTCTGGAAACACCATATATTTT. The rearrangement joins TRBV30 to TRBJ1-3, with D unclear. Germline V gene sequence: CDR1 GTSNPN, CDR2 SVGIG (reference sequence). The CDR3 totals 19 residues. V was trimmed by 4 bases and J by 0 bases, leaving 25 bases between them.

This sequence joins TRBV27 and TRBJ2-1, with TRBD2 identical over 12 bases. The CDR3 length is 18 residues. The trim removed 1 base at V and 6 bases at J, leaving 10 bases unmatched. The germline CDR1 and CDR2 sequences are MNHEY and SMNVEV (reference sequence). The CDR3 DNA reads as TGTGCCAGCAGTTTATTCCCACTACTAGCGGGAGGCCCCAATGAGCAGTTCTTC. Its translation: CASSLFPLLAGGPNEQFF.

The chain has TRBV18 and TRBJ1-1; 7 bases match TRBD1. CDR1 is KGHSH, CDR2 LQKENI, per germline. The CDR3 has 16 residues. Trimming at V came to 2 bases and at J to 0 bases, leaving 6 bases not matched to a gene. The CDR3 loop is CASSPFRQGLNTEAFF. The DNA of the CDR3 is TGTGCCAGCTCACCATTTCGACAGGGCCTGAACACTGAAGCTTTCTTT.